One sample yielded the 17 T cell receptor beta chains listed below, sequenced in a study of T cells expressing NK-cell markers. From its re-call of the 5' RACE reads, TCRdb lists each CDR3 protein once, without DNA. The sample table includes about 550,000 distinct CDR3 sequences. Source material: blood T cells: a sorted CD56 or NKG2C T cell subset, CD4+ or CD8+ T cells, or bulk PBMC T cells (not recorded which). Every receptor here comes from a man aged 18 to 30 in good health.

The chain carries TRBV6-1 and TRBJ1-5. Germline loops: CDR1 MNHNS, CDR2 SASEGT. CDR3 length: 13 amino acids. The CDR3 reads CASSGVSDQPQHF.

This chain connects TRBV6-2 or TRBV6-3 to TRBJ2-1; the TCRdb call, TRBD2, lacks DNA for checking. Germline V gene data show CDR1 as MNHEY and CDR2 as SVGEGT. The length of the CDR3 is 18 residues. This CDR3 is CASSPGLAGNHLGNEQFF.

The chain joins TRBV5-6 to TRBJ2-1. This CDR3 has 15 amino acids. The germline gives CDR1 SGHDT, CDR2 YYEEEE. The CDR3 loop is CASSPTKFSYNEQFF.

The chain has TRBV10-2 and TRBJ1-1; TCRdb's D call, TRBD1, is unchecked because there is no DNA. The CDR3 runs to 15 residues. Per the germline V gene, CDR1 is WSHSY and CDR2 is SAAADI. CDR3 sequence: CASSENPGGNTEAFF.

The rearrangement joins TRBV5-1 to TRBJ2-3; no DNA is available, so the TRBD2 call from TCRdb remains unchecked. The germline CDR1 and CDR2 sequences are SGHRS and YFSETQ. This CDR3 region has 18 residues. The CDR3 spells CASSLLPGGPTSTDTQYF. Combining the CDR3 with reference TRBV5-1 and TRBJ2-3 gives the whole variable domain KAGVTQTPRYLIKTRGQQVTLSCSPISGHRSVSWYQQTPGQGLQFLFEYFSETQRNKGNFPGRFSGRQFSNSRSEMNVSTLELGDSALYLCASSLLPGGPTSTDTQYFGPGTRLTVL.

The rearrangement joins TRBV5-1 to TRBJ2-3. Per the germline V gene, CDR1 is SGHRS and CDR2 is YFSETQ. The CDR3 is made up of 15 amino acids. CDR3 amino acids: CASSLAGTSTDTQYF.

V is TRBV24-1 and J is TRBJ2-5; lacking DNA, the TRBD1 call made by TCRdb goes unchecked. Germline CDR1 is KGHDR and CDR2 is SFDVKD. CDR3 length: 14 residues. The CDR3 protein is CATSAKTGWETQYF.

This chain connects TRBV18 to TRBJ2-1; the D call of TRBD2 rests on TCRdb alone, since no DNA is present to check it. Germline V gene lookup returns CDR1 KGHSH and CDR2 LQKENI. The CDR3 length is 16 residues. The CDR3 sequence: CASLGLAGGSYNEQFF. Full variable domain (missing parts from reference TRBV18 and TRBJ2-1): NAGVMQNPRHLVRRRGQEARLRCSPMKGHSHVYWYRQLPEEGLKFMVYLQKENIIDESGMPKERFSAEFPKEGPSILRIQQVVRGDSAAYFCASLGLAGGSYNEQFFGPGTRLTVL.

V gene TRBV24-1 combines with J gene TRBJ2-2; there is no DNA to check the TCRdb D call of TRBD1. CDR1 KGHDR and CDR2 SFDVKD come from the germline V gene. This CDR3 comprises 13 residues. Here the CDR3 reads CATGGQDTGELFF.

The chain carries TRBV6-5 and TRBJ2-5. The CDR3 totals 11 residues. The germline V gene has CDR1 MNHEY and CDR2 SVGAGI. CDR3 residues: CASSYYGTQYF.

The genes are TRBV20-1 and TRBJ1-4; lacking DNA, the TRBD1 call made by TCRdb goes unchecked. Per the germline V gene, CDR1 is DFQATT and CDR2 is SNEGSKA (reference sequence). The CDR3 is 15 amino acids. CDR3 sequence: CSARHLGQSNEKLFF.

The rearrangement uses TRBV28 and TRBJ2-7; the D call from TCRdb, TRBD1, cannot be confirmed without DNA. Germline CDR1 MDHEN, CDR2 SYDVKM. There are 15 residues in the CDR3. This chain's CDR3 is CASSFGAQRAYEQYF.

The V gene is TRBV20-1, the J gene TRBJ2-5; TCRdb names TRBD1, which stays unverified in the absence of DNA. Looked up from germline, CDR1 is DFQATT and CDR2 is SNEGSKA (reference sequence). The CDR3 runs to 16 residues. CDR3 sequence: CSAYQGGFDRAGTQYF.

This CDR3 is CASSGSETQYF. The chain combines TRBV6-6 with TRBJ2-5. CDR3 length equals 11 residues. The germline CDR1 and CDR2 sequences are MNHNY and SVGAGI (reference sequence).

The CDR3 reads CASSLARGQNLGYTF. The chain is built from TRBV7-2 and TRBJ1-2; TCRdb outputs TRBD1, but without DNA this stays unchecked. From germline, CDR1 is SGHTA and CDR2 FQGNSA. The CDR3 extends over 15 amino acids.

The J gene is TRBJ2-1, the V gene TRBV7-6; no DNA is available, so the TRBD2 call from TCRdb remains unchecked. CDR1 and CDR2 (germline): SGHVS, FNYEAQ. The CDR3 length is 17 residues. The CDR3 loop reads CASSLQAGGTIYNEQFF.

The chain employs TRBV15 and TRBJ1-2. The CDR3 is 13 residues long. The germline V gene encodes CDR1 LNHNV and CDR2 YYDKDF (reference sequence). CDR3 residues: CATSRSGYYGYTF.